This T cell receptor (beta chain) was sequenced during a study of blood T cells in healthy people across ages. A note on this clonotype: Its target is unknown.

Primed by a sample-barcoded 5' primer and a J-beta primer mix, a second PCR proceeded for about 7 to 11 cycles. There were at least 3 million CDR3-containing paired-end reads obtained from each sample. TCRdb independently ran MiXCR on the 5' RACE reads; one entry per CDR3 protein. Here the sample spans roughly 790,000 distinct CDR3 sequences, around 40% being singletons. The study, taken as a whole, reports: Samples with more naive T cells showed higher observed beta diversity.

The receptor was isolated from a woman aged 60-70 years in good health. Sequencing was carried out using blood.

The CDR3 here is CASSVGWTRPTGELFF. CDR3 coding DNA: TGTGCCAGCAGCGTAGGGTGGACCCGACCTACCGGGGAGCTGTTTTTT. The V gene is TRBV9, the J gene TRBJ2-2, with D unresolved. The V end was cut by 0 bases, the J end by 5 bases, with 14 bases between. This CDR3 is built from 16 residues. Germline loops: CDR1 SGDLS, CDR2 YYNGEE.